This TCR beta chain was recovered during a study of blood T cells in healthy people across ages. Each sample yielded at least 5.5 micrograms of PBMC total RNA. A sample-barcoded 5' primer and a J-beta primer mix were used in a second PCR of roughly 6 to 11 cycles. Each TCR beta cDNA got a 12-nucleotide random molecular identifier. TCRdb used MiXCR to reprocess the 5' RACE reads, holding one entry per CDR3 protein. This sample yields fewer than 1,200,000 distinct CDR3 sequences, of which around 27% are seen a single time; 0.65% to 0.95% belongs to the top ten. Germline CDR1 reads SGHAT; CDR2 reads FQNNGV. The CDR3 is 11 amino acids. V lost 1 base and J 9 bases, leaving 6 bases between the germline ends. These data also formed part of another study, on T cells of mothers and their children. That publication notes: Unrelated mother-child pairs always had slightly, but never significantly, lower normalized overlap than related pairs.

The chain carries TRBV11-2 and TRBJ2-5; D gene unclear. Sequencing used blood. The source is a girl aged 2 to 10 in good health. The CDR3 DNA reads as TGTGCCAGCAGCTTAGGGGCGCCCCAGTACTTC. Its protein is CASSLGAPQYF.